These 11 T cell receptor beta chains share one sample of origin, sequenced in a study of blood T cell repertoires in COVID-19. Here immunoSEQ multiplex PCR was the method, and the copy in TCRdb shows in-frame clones only, minus some. The sample contains about 140,000 clones, over 70% of which appear only once. The sample was PBMCs or T cells enriched from blood (not recorded which). The source is a man between 60 and 75 years old who had recovered from COVID-19.

Only one count was recorded for this clone. This chain uses TRBV30 with TRBJ1-2; D not certain. There are 15 residues in the CDR3. Trimming cost V 1 base and J 0 bases, with 12 bases left between them. Per the germline V gene, CDR1 is GTSNPN and CDR2 is SVGIG (reference sequence). The CDR3 sequence: CAWSGNGIPNYGYTF. The CDR3 DNA is TGTGCCTGGAGTGGAAACGGGATTCCTAACTATGGCTACACCTTC.

The CDR3: CASSPGTLIGNTIYF. CDR3 coding DNA: TGCGCCAGCAGCCCCGGGACACTGATCGGAAACACCATATATTTT. The gene calls are TRBV5-1 and TRBJ1-3, with D possibly TRBD1 on 6 matching bases. CDR3 length: 15 amino acids. V was trimmed by 4 bases and J by 4 bases, leaving 15 bases between them. The germline V gene encodes CDR1 SGHRS and CDR2 YFSETQ.

This chain links TRBV27 with TRBJ2-7, with 9 bases aligning to TRBD1. Germline CDR1 MNHEY, CDR2 SMNVEV (reference sequence). The CDR3 is made up of 13 amino acids. V trimming: 6 bases; J trimming: 5 bases; junction bases outside the gene matches: 5. DNA for the CDR3: TGTGCCAGCAGATCCAGGGACAGGGACGAGCAGTACTTC. It encodes CASRSRDRDEQYF.

This chain connects TRBV10-2 to TRBJ1-1; 7 nucleotides align to TRBD1. The V and J ends lost 6 bases and 6 bases, in that order; junction bases with no gene match: 10. The CDR3 consists of 14 residues. CDR1 and CDR2 from the germline V gene are WSHSY and SAAADI. CDR3 DNA: TGCGCCAGCAGCGGAGACAGGGCTAGCTCTGAAGCTTTCTTT. Translated: CASSGDRASSEAFF.

The CDR3 loop reads CASSLTPTYNEQFF. For the CDR3, the DNA is TGTGCCAGCAGCTTAACTCCTACCTACAATGAGCAGTTCTTC. V and J are TRBV7-3 and TRBJ2-1; D unresolved. V lost 0 bases to trimming and J lost 2 bases, with 5 bases between them. The CDR3 runs to 14 residues. Germline V gene data show CDR1 as SGHTA and CDR2 as FQGTGA. Based on the CDR3 plus reference TRBV7-3 and TRBJ2-1, the full variable domain is GAGVSQTPSNKVTEKGKYVELRCDPISGHTALYWYRQSLGQGPEFLIYFQGTGAADDSGLPNDRFFAVRPEGSVSTLKIQRTERGDSAVYLCASSLTPTYNEQFFGPGTRLTVL.

The chain carries TRBV2 and TRBJ2-7; 9 nucleotides align to TRBD1. The CDR3 covers 16 residues. Germline CDR1 reads SNHLY; CDR2 reads FYNNEI. V shed 5 bases and J 4 bases; nucleotides not matched to a gene: 12. This CDR3 is CASSSDAWGTGYEQYF. The CDR3, as DNA: TGTGCCAGCAGTTCCGATGCTTGGGGGACAGGGTACGAGCAGTACTTC.

In this sample, this clone turned up once. This chain links TRBV6-6 with TRBJ2-4; possible D gene TRBD1, 6 bases. Between the trimmed V and J ends, which lost 6 bases and 9 bases, there was a span of 15 bases. The germline gives CDR1 MNHNY, CDR2 SVGAGI (reference sequence). This CDR3 is built from 13 residues. CDR3 loop: CASRPPGQSIQYF. DNA of the CDR3: TGTGCCAGCAGGCCACCGGGACAATCCATTCAGTACTTC.

V gene TRBV28 combines with J gene TRBJ2-6; possible D gene TRBD2, 5 bases. The germline V gene has CDR1 MDHEN and CDR2 SYDVKM. This CDR3 region has 17 residues. Trimming shortened V by 4 bases and J by 0 bases, and 13 bases separated the two germline ends. The CDR3 reads CASSSPWTRSGANVLTF. The CDR3 region has the DNA TGTGCCAGCAGTTCCCCGTGGACTCGCTCTGGGGCCAACGTCCTGACTTTC.

The chain is built from TRBV6-5 and TRBJ2-7; 7 bases line up with TRBD1. The V gene's germline CDR1 is MNHEY and CDR2 SVGAGI. Losses at the gene ends were 5 bases for V and 2 bases for J; bases not matched to a gene: 3. The CDR3 has 13 amino acids. CDR3 region: CASSTGTAYEQYF. CDR3 bases: TGTGCCAGCAGTACCGGGACAGCCTACGAGCAGTACTTC.

The V and J genes are TRBV14 and TRBJ2-2; 10 bases align to TRBD1. The CDR3 has 15 residues. CDR1 is SGHDN and CDR2 is FVKESK in the germline V gene. After removal of 4 bases from V and 5 bases from J, the junction contained 4 bases not matched to a gene. The CDR3 protein is CASSRGQGITGELFF. CDR3 in DNA: TGTGCCAGCAGCCGGGGACAGGGGATTACCGGGGAGCTGTTTTTT.

Comments on this clone: The junction and the germline gene differ at one end; a read error may be behind it. This chain connects TRBV10-2 to TRBJ2-1, with 7 bases identical to TRBD2. Looked up from germline, CDR1 is WSHSY and CDR2 is SAAADI. CDR3 length: 13 amino acids. The CDR3 loop is CARSGGVGNEQFF. The CDR3 DNA reads as TGCGCCCGCAGTGGGGGGGTGGGGAATGAGCAGTTCTTC.